This is a list of T cell receptor beta chains from one sample in a study of T cell changes during pregnancy in multiple sclerosis. Generated by immunoSEQ multiplex PCR, the TCRdb table keeps only in-frame clones and is missing some. The sample yields approximately 51,000 clones, 90% to 95% seen once. Here the sequenced sample was CD4+ T cells from peripheral blood mononuclear cells, taken in the second trimester of pregnancy. The receptors derive from a female donor with multiple sclerosis, enrolled in a pregnancy study. Each CDR3 is given with its conserved first and last residue. The D gene is left open where the match is weak. Some rows have no size entry. The others give once, few or many, or a class for an expanded clone.

d_call: .
v_call: TRBV6-5
j_call: TRBJ2-1
clone_size: .
cdr3_nt: TGTGCCAGCACTCGATCCGGGACTGAGCGGGTCTTC
cdr3_aa: CASTRSGTERVF

d_call: .
v_call: TRBV30
j_call: TRBJ1-1
clone_size: .
cdr3_nt: TGTGCCTGGAACCTCAACTCCAGGGGATTTGAAGCTTTCTTT
cdr3_aa: CAWNLNSRGFEAFF

d_call: TRBD2
v_call: TRBV4-2
j_call: TRBJ2-5
clone_size: .
cdr3_nt: TGTGCCAGCAGCCCAACCTTCGGAGCGGGGGGCCAAGAGACCCAGTACTTC
cdr3_aa: CASSPTFGAGGQETQYF

d_call: .
v_call: TRBV12-5
j_call: TRBJ1-1
clone_size: .
cdr3_nt: TGTGCTAGTGGTTTGGTAAGTCTTTCAGGGGAAACCTTGAACACTGAAGCTTTCTTT
cdr3_aa: CASGLVSLSGETLNTEAFF

d_call: .
v_call: TRBV10-3
j_call: TRBJ1-1
clone_size: .
cdr3_nt: TGTGCCATCACTCTCCCAGGGAACACTGAAGCTTTCTTT
cdr3_aa: CAITLPGNTEAFF

d_call: .
v_call: TRBV6-5
j_call: TRBJ1-1
clone_size: many
cdr3_nt: TGTGCCAGCAGGTTTAGGGGCCTAACGAACACTGAAGCTTTCTTT
cdr3_aa: CASRFRGLTNTEAFF

d_call: TRBD1
v_call: TRBV25-1
j_call: TRBJ2-7
clone_size: .
cdr3_nt: TGTGCCAGCAGTGAAGGGACAGTCAGCTCCTACGAGCAGTACTTC
cdr3_aa: CASSEGTVSSYEQYF

d_call: TRBD2
v_call: TRBV9
j_call: TRBJ2-1
clone_size: .
cdr3_nt: TGTGCCAGCAGCGTAGGGGCGGGGGGGCAAAATGAGCAGTTCTTC
cdr3_aa: CASSVGAGGQNEQFF

d_call: .
v_call: TRBV11-2
j_call: TRBJ2-5
clone_size: .
cdr3_nt: TGTGCCAGCAGTCTCCAAGAGACCCAGTACTTC
cdr3_aa: CASSLQETQYF

d_call: .
v_call: TRBV6-5
j_call: TRBJ2-1
clone_size: .
cdr3_nt: TGTGCCAGCCACAAATCCAACCCCGGGGGTAGTGAGCAGTTCTTC
cdr3_aa: CASHKSNPGGSEQFF

d_call: .
v_call: TRBV19
j_call: TRBJ1-5
clone_size: .
cdr3_nt: TGTGCCAGTAGTATTCCGGAGACAGTAGCTCAGCCCCAGCATTTT
cdr3_aa: CASSIPETVAQPQHF

d_call: .
v_call: TRBV29-1
j_call: TRBJ1-2
clone_size: .
cdr3_nt: TGCAGCGTTGAGTCACAACAAAAGAACTATGGCTACACCTTC
cdr3_aa: CSVESQQKNYGYTF

d_call: TRBD1
v_call: TRBV19
j_call: TRBJ1-4
clone_size: once
cdr3_nt: TGTGCCAGTAGTAATGTCGGGACAGGGGACGAAAAACTGTTTTTT
cdr3_aa: CASSNVGTGDEKLFF

d_call: .
v_call: TRBV5-6
j_call: TRBJ1-2
clone_size: .
cdr3_nt: TGTGCCAGCAGACCTCAGGGAAGGCCCTACTATGGCTACACCTTC
cdr3_aa: CASRPQGRPYYGYTF

d_call: .
v_call: TRBV30
j_call: TRBJ2-7
clone_size: once
cdr3_nt: TGTGCCTGGAGTGTAGGGGGATTTTCCTACGAGCAGTACTTC
cdr3_aa: CAWSVGGFSYEQYF

d_call: .
v_call: TRBV7-2
j_call: TRBJ1-5
clone_size: .
cdr3_nt: TGTGCCAGCAGCTTAGGAGTACAGGGAGCCGCTCAGCCCCAGCATTTT
cdr3_aa: CASSLGVQGAAQPQHF

d_call: .
v_call: TRBV16
j_call: TRBJ2-7
clone_size: .
cdr3_nt: TGTGCCAGCAGCCCACCGGCGTCTAGCTCCTACGAGCAGTACTTC
cdr3_aa: CASSPPASSSYEQYF